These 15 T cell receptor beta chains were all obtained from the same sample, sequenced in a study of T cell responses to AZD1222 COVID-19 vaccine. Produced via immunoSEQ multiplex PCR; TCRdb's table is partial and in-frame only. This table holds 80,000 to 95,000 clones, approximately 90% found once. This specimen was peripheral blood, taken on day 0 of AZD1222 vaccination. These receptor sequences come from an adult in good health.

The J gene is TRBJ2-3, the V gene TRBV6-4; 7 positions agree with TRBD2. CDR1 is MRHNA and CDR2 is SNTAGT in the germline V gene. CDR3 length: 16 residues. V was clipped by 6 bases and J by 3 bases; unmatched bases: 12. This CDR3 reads CASSGVVGGGTDTQYF. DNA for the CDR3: TGTGCCAGCAGCGGGGTGGTCGGCGGGGGAACAGATACGCAGTATTTT.

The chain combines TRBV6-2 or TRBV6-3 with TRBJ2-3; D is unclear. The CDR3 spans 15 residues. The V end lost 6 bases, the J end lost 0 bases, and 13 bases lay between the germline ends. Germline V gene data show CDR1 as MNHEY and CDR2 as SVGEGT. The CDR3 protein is CASSPIGFSTDTQYF. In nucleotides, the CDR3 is TGTGCCAGCAGCCCTATCGGGTTTAGCACAGATACGCAGTATTTT.

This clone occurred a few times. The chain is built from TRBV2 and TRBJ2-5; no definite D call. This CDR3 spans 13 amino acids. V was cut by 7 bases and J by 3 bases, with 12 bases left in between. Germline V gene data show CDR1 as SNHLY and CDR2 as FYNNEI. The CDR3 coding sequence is TGTGCCAGCATTCGTTATAGGGAAGAGACCCAGTACTTC. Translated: CASIRYREETQYF.

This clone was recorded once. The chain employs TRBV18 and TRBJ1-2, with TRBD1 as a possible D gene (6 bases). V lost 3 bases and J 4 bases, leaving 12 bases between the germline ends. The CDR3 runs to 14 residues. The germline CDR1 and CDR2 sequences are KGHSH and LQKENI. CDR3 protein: CASSPQGGGYGYTF. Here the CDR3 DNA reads TGTGCCAGCTCACCTCAGGGAGGGGGCTATGGCTACACCTTC. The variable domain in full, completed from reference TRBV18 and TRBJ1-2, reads NAGVMQNPRHLVRRRGQEARLRCSPMKGHSHVYWYRQLPEEGLKFMVYLQKENIIDESGMPKERFSAEFPKEGPSILRIQQVVRGDSAAYFCASSPQGGGYGYTFGSGTRLTVV.

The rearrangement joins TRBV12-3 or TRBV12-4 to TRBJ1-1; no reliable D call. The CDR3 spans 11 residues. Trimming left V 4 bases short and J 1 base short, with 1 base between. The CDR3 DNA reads TGTGCCAGCAGTTGGAACACTGAAGCTTTCTTT. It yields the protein CASSWNTEAFF.

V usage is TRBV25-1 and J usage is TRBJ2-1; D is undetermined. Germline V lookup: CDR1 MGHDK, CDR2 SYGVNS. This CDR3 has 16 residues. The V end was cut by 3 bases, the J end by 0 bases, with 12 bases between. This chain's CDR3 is CASSDRVASSYNEQFF. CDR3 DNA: TGTGCCAGCAGTGACCGAGTAGCTAGCTCCTACAATGAGCAGTTCTTC.

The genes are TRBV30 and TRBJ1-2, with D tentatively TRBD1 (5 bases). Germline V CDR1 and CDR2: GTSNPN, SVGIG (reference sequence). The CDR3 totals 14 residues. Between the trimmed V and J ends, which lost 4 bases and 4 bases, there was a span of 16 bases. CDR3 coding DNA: TGTGCCTGGAAAAAAGTGAGTGGGGCCTATGGCTACACCTTC. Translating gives CAWKKVSGAYGYTF.

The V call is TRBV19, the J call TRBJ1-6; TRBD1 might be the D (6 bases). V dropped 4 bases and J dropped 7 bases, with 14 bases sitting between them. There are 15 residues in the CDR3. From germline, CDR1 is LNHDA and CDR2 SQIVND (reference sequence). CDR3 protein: CASSTVGGANSPLHF. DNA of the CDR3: TGTGCCAGTAGTACTGTAGGGGGGGCGAATTCACCCCTCCACTTT. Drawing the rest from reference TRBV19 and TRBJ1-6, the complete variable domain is DGGITQSPKYLFRKEGQNVTLSCEQNLNHDAMYWYRQDPGQGLRLIYYSQIVNDFQKGDIAEGYSVSREKKESFPLTVTSAQKNPTAFYLCASSTVGGANSPLHFGNGTRLTVT.

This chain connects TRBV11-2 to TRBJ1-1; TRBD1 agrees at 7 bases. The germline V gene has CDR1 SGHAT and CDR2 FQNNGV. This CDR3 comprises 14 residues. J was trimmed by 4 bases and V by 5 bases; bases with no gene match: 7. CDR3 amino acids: CASSVQGLGTEAFF. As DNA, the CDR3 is TGTGCCAGCAGCGTACAGGGGTTGGGCACTGAAGCTTTCTTT.

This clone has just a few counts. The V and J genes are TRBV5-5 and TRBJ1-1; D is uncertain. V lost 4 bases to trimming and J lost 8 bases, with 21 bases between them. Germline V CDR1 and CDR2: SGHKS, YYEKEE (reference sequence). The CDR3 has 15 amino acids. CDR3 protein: CASSPEEKPTNEAFF. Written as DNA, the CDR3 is TGTGCCAGCAGCCCTGAAGAAAAGCCGACTAACGAAGCTTTCTTT.

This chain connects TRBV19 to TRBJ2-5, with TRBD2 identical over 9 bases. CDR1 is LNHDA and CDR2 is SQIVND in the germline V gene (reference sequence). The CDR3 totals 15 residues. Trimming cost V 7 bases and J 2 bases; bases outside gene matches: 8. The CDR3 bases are TGTGCCAGTACGCTGGCGGGGGGGGAACAAGAGACCCAGTACTTC. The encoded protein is CASTLAGGEQETQYF.

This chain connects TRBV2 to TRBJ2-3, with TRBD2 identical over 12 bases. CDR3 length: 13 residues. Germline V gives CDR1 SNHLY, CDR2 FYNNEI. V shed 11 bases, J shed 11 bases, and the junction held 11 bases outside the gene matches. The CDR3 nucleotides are TGTGCCGACGAGGAACTAGCGGGGGGTATGCAGTATTTT. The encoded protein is CADEELAGGMQYF. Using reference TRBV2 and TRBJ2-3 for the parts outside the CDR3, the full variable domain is EPEVTQTPSHQVTQMGQEVILRCVPISNHLYFYWYRQILGQKVEFLVSFYNNEISEKSEIFDDQFSVERPDGSNFTLKIRSTKLEDSAMYFCADEELAGGMQYFGPGTRLTVL.

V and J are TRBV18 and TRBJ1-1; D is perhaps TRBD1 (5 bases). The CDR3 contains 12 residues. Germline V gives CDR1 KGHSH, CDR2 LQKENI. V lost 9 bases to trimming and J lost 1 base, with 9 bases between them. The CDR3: CASCDRNTEAFF. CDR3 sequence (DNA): TGTGCCAGTTGCGACAGGAACACTGAAGCTTTCTTT. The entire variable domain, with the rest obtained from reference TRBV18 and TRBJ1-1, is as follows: NAGVMQNPRHLVRRRGQEARLRCSPMKGHSHVYWYRQLPEEGLKFMVYLQKENIIDESGMPKERFSAEFPKEGPSILRIQQVVRGDSAAYFCASCDRNTEAFFGQGTRLTVV.

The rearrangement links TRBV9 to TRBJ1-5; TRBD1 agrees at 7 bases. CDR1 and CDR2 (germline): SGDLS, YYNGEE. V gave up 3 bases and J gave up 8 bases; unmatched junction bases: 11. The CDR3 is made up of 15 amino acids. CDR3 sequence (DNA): TGTGCCAGCAGCGCGGGGGACAGATCTTTTGAGCCCCAGCATTTT. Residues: CASSAGDRSFEPQHF.

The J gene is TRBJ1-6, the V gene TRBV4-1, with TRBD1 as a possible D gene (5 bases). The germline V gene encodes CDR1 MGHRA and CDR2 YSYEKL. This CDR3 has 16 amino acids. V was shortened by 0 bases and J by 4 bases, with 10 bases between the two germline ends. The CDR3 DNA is TGCGCCAGCAGCCAAGAAGGGCAGGGTTATAATTCACCCCTCCACTTT. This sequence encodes CASSQEGQGYNSPLHF.